This entry features one TCR beta chain sequence. What antigen it recognizes has not been identified. No base quality information exists; no much larger clone differs at one position. The identical CDR3 is also encoded by other nucleotide sequences in the sample. Participants in the prospective study were aged about 18 to 100 years, lived in under 30 United States geographic areas, and enrolled through a virtual design. In the prospective study, participants were assigned to cohorts based on the clinical history participants reported in a screening survey and a study questionnaire. Recovered participants in ImmuneRACE Cohort 3 were defined as having two consecutive negative NP/OP PCR tests, clearance from a healthcare professional, or resolution of symptoms. In the prospective study, whole blood, serum and a nasopharyngeal or oropharyngeal swab were collected from each participant by mobile phlebotomists. Additional blood draws and questionnaires over an approximately 2-month period could optionally be provided by prospective study participants. Prospective study blood samples were shipped either frozen or at room temperature before DNA extraction.

The data stem from a study of blood T cell repertoires in COVID-19 (dated by TCRdb to 2020 to 2022). With regard to the full study: Samples covering the acute and convalescent phases of COVID-19 were provided by collaborators in the United States, Italy and Spain. The material from the prospective study consisted of cDNA or gDNA derived from T cells, B-cell-depleted T cells, or PBMCs. The dataset comprised deeply sampled blood TCRbeta repertoires from subjects exposed to, actively infected with, or recovered from COVID-19. The repertoires were released in a freely available public database meant as a resource for research on the immune response to SARS-CoV-2. The samples were drawn from the first 160 participants of the ongoing ImmuneRACE study and from some 1,300 subjects provided by 6 global collaborators. Nearly every sample came with metadata listing a de-identified subject ID, COVID-19 status, age in years and sex. Where available, HLA class I and class II types were taken from metadata supplied by the sample provider and were not determined by assay-based typing.

The CDR3 contains 14 residues, cysteine and phenylalanine counted. The DNA shown is the 42-base CDR3, in frame from base 1. V is trimmed back by 0 bases and J by 4 bases, and the junction contains 3 bases that no gene match accounts for. The germline V gene (reference sequence) sets CDR1 to SEHNR and CDR2 to FQNEAQ. The paper's findings and limits, for the study overall: The quantity of clinical and demographic metadata differed by source and by participant and was supplied without curation.

TCRbeta CDR3 regions were amplified from genomic DNA using the immunoSEQ Assay, a bias-controlled multiplex PCR. Regarding the original processing steps: The number of nucleated cells in each sample was estimated by amplification of reference gene primers within the assay. To quantify the absolute abundance of each unique TCRbeta CDR3 rearrangement, sequence reads were collapsed and filtered. For each sample, productive Simpson clonality was calculated by taking the square root of Simpson's diversity index across productive rearrangements. Here the immuneACCESS table is served through TCRdb, limited to in-frame sequences with V and J called. Missing clones are a known gap in these copies; in checked studies unresolved V genes cover under half, and the rest lacks a known reason. V and J calls and clone size are those listed in that table; D and trimming were worked out from the DNA. The sample table shows 250,000 to 350,000 clones, and 80% to 90% are seen once. 2.4% of the sample comes from the top ten.

This receptor chain uses TRBV7-9 and TRBJ2-7, with 7 bases in between that match TRBD1. The receptor comes from a woman between 18 and 29 years old who had recovered from COVID-19. Sequencing input: PBMCs or T cells enriched from blood (not recorded which). The nucleotide sequence is TGTGCCAGCAGCTTAGCAGGGGGCGCGTACGAGCAGTACTTC. Translated, it reads CASSLAGGAYEQYF.